The source of this TCR beta chain is a study of T cell changes during pregnancy in multiple sclerosis. The CDR3 spans 17 residues. Germline-derived CDR1 and CDR2 are ENHRY and SYGVKD. The V and J ends lost 0 bases and 0 bases, in that order; junction bases with no gene match: 8. Using immunoSEQ multiplex PCR, the repertoire was profiled, and TCRdb retains in-frame clones only, with some absent. The data show about 33,000 clones, around 90% seen once. This clonotype was sampled from a female donor in good health, enrolled as a control in a pregnancy study. This chain uses TRBV10-3 with TRBJ2-7; 7 nucleotides match TRBD1. Source: CD4+ T cells from peripheral blood mononuclear cells, taken in the third trimester of pregnancy. CDR3 region: CAISESLVGQSSYEQYF. In DNA form, the CDR3 reads TGTGCCATCAGTGAGTCGTTGGTGGGACAGAGCTCCTACGAGCAGTACTTC.